This T cell receptor (beta chain) was captured in a study of shared clonotypes between healthy human individuals (dated by TCRdb to the early 2020s). A note on the overall study: Three men and a couple of women, aged 18 to 49 years, made up the cohort. To estimate repertoire size and how much clonotypes are shared between individuals, the study performed deep sequencing of blood TCR repertoires from about five healthy adults. To increase sequencing depth and limit assay-specific biases, different laboratories used diverse techniques to prepare libraries and sequence TCR repertoires. Each donor's leukapheresis produced roughly between roughly 0.94 and 9.5 billion PBMCs. For each donor, CD4 naive and CD4 memory were each run on three plates, CD8 naive on two plates, and CD8 memory on one plate. The full study reports these points: Compared with non-shared clonotypes, the clonotypes found in all four sorted-subset donors had higher generation probabilities. About 5% of naive CD4, roughly 3.6% of naive CD8, around 2.3% of memory CD4, and 0.35% to 0.4% of memory CD8 clonotypes were shared across a few donors. Incomplete sequencing was indicated by rarefaction of sorted-subset datasets, despite the large sequencing depth. Based on pairwise subsampling, the degree of clonotype sharing among donors was expected to be affected by sequencing depth. Sampling was limited to blood, and TCR repertoires in tissue likely differ from TCR repertoires in blood. The genetic and exposure-history diversity represented was limited by the small number of donors. Larger estimated clonotype richness was generally found for naive subsets than for memory subsets.

Healthy HIV-negative adults with no recently reported acute infections or vaccinations were included as donors. Every donor was a Caucasian adult residing in Nashville, Tennessee, USA. CD4+ T cells were enriched by magnetic negative selection; naive cells were then positively selected on CD45RA, and the negative fraction formed the memory subset. Blood was obtained by leukapheresis, after which PBMCs were separated by Ficoll-Histopaque density gradient centrifugation and cryopreserved in liquid nitrogen vapor phase. Analytical flow cytometry was used to check the purity and quantity of every magnetically sorted T cell population. From each sorted fraction, genomic DNA was isolated and quantified by UV absorbance on a Nanodrop 2000c. Cut back by 0 bases and 10 bases, the V and J ends lie 10 bases apart. Taken from the germline V gene (reference sequence), the CDR1 and CDR2 loops are LNHNV and YYDKDF. CDR3 length: 13 amino acids, cysteine to phenylalanine. Only the CDR3 part of the read is kept: 39 bases, read in frame from the first base.

TCR CDR3 regions were amplified from genomic DNA by multiplex PCR using the deep immunoSEQ assay. Extracted genomic DNA from each cell subset was spread evenly across all wells of several immunoSEQ 96-well plates, with each plate serving as a replicate. For sorted subsets, about 220 ng of genomic DNA, equivalent to 30,000 or so T cell genomes, went into each replicate PCR. Purified libraries were measured with a Qubit 3.0 fluorometer, size-checked on a Bioanalyzer 2100, and measured again with the KAPA Library Quantification kit. Every immunoSEQ 96-well plate was sequenced on a separate single-read 150-cycle Illumina NextSeq 550 flow cell. On the authors' methods: Because only junctional sequences without quality scores were contained in the immunoSEQ output, filtering matching that applied to full-length reads could not be performed. To assign V/J genes and CDR3, sequences were annotated using PyIR, a Python wrapper for IgBLAST v1.9, with IMGT germline references. Reads with weak V/J assignments (E-value above 1e-6), missing CDR3, stop codons, out-of-frame junctions, or ambiguous translated residues were removed. A V3J clonotype was defined by an identical inferred V gene, J gene, and CDR3 amino acid sequence. Percentage overlap between repertoires was calculated by dividing the number of shared unique clonotypes by the size of the smaller repertoire. Richness of each repertoire was evaluated using RTK rarefaction, the Chao1 estimator, and Recon v2.1 estimates of unobserved clonotypes. OLGA was used to compute generation probabilities for all TCRbeta clonotypes that the gDNA method yielded from several donors. TCRdb provides this immuneACCESS table in a form limited to in-frame rearrangements. Some clones are lacking; in checked studies, under half of them reflect an unresolved V gene, and why the rest are absent is not known. V and J calls and clone size are as listed in that table; D and trimming were resolved from the DNA. The sample profile shows 850,000 to 1,100,000 clones; 70% to 85% of them were found once. The leading ten clones occupy about 0.94% of the sample.

With regard to this clone: Its specific antigen is unknown. No base-level quality is on record; no much larger clone is a single base apart.

Source material: memory CD4+ T cells from PBMCs. The sample's cell subset or site, from its label and the paper: CD45RA-negative fraction. The sequence derives from a man in his late teens or twenties in good health. Some clones in this sample may be carry-over from other donors' samples. This sequence uses TRBV15 and TRBJ2-1; the D gene identity is not certain. This receptor has the CDR3 CATSRDTHREQFF. The nucleotides read TGTGCCACCAGCAGAGATACACACCGCGAGCAGTTCTTC.